This TCR beta chain was recorded in a study of shared clonotypes between healthy human individuals. Germline-derived CDR1 and CDR2 are SGHAT and FQNNGV. CDR3 length: 14 residues. The trim removed 7 bases at V and 4 bases at J, leaving 5 bases unmatched. Positively selected for CCR7, the CD45RO-negative cells used as naive CD8 cells excluded terminally differentiated effector memory CD45RA+ cells. Profiled with immunoSEQ multiplex PCR; TCRdb holds only in-frame clones, not every one. This repertoire shows about 2.1 million clones, about 92% found once; its top ten account for under 2%. Regarding the study as a whole: Clonotypes not shared had lower generation probabilities than those common to all four donors.

Comment on this clone: The antigen is undetermined.

The J gene is TRBJ2-3, the V gene TRBV11-2; 10 bases line up with TRBD2. Source material: naive CD8+ T cells from PBMCs. The clonotype comes from a man aged 18 to 30 in good health. Some clones in this sample may be carry-over from other donors' samples. Here the CDR3 reads CASTSGRASDTQYF. CDR3 coding DNA: TGTGCCAGCACCAGCGGGAGGGCCTCAGATACGCAGTATTTT.